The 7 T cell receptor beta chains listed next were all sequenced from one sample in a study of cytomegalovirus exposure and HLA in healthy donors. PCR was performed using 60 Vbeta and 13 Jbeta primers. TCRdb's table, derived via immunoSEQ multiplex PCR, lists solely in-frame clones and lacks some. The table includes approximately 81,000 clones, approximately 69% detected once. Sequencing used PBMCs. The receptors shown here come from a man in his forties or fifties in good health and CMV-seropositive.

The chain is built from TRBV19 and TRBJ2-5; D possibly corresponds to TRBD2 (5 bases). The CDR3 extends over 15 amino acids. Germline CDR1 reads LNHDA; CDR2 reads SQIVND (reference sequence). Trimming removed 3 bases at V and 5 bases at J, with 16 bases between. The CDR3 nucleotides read TGTGCCAGTAGTATTGAGGCGGCCGGGAAGGAGACCCAGTACTTC. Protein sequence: CASSIEAAGKETQYF.

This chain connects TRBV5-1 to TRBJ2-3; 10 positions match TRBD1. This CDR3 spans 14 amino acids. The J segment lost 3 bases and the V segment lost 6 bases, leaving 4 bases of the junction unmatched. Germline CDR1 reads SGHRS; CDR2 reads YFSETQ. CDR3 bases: TGCGCCAGCAAGCAGGGACAGGGGACAGATACGCAGTATTTT. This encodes CASKQGQGTDTQYF.

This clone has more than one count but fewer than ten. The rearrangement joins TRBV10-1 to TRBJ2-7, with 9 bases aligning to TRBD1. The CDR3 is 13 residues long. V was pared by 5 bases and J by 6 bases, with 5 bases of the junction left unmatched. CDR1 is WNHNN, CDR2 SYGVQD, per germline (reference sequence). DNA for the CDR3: TGCGCCAGCAGTCGGGACAGGGATGGCGAGCAGTACTTC. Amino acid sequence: CASSRDRDGEQYF.

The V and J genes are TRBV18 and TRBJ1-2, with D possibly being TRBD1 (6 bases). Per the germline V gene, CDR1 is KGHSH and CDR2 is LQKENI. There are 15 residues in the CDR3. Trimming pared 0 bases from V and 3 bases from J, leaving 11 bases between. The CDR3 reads CASSPPQGRDYGYTF. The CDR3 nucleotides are TGTGCCAGCTCACCACCCCAGGGGCGCGACTATGGCTACACCTTC.

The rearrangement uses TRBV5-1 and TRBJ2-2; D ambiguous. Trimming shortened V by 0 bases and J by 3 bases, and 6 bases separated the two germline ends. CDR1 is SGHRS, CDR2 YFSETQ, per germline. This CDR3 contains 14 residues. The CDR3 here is CASSLVVDTGELFF. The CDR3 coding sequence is TGCGCCAGCAGCTTGGTAGTGGACACCGGGGAGCTGTTTTTT.

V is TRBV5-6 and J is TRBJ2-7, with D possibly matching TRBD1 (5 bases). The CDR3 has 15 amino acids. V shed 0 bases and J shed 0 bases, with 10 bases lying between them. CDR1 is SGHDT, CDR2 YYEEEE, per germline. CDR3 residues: CASSLGDSSSYEQYF. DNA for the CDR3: TGTGCCAGCAGCTTGGGCGACAGCTCCTCCTACGAGCAGTACTTC.

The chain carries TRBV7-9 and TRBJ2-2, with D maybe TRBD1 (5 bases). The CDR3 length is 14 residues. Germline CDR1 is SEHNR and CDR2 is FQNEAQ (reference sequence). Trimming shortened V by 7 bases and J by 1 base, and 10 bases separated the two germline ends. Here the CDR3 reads CASTSGLNTGELFF. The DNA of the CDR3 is TGTGCCAGCACCTCAGGGCTGAACACCGGGGAGCTGTTTTTT. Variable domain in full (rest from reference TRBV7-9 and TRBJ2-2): DTGVSQNPRHKITKRGQNVTFRCDPISEHNRLYWYRQTLGQGPEFLTYFQNEAQLEKSRLLSDRFSAERPKGSFSTLEIQRTEQGDSAMYLCASTSGLNTGELFFGEGSRLTVL.